This TCR beta chain originates from a study of blood T cell repertoires in COVID-19 (TCRdb year 2020). Notes on the research overall: The collaborator samples originated in the United States, Italy and Spain and spanned the acute and convalescent phases of COVID-19. The repertoires were released in a freely available public database meant as a resource for research on the immune response to SARS-CoV-2. Samples were obtained from the ongoing ImmuneRACE study (first 160 participants) and from 1,254 subjects provided by 6 global collaborators. The material from the prospective study consisted of cDNA or gDNA derived from T cells, B-cell-depleted T cells, or PBMCs. Where available, HLA class I and class II types were obtained from metadata supplied by the sample provider rather than from assay-based typing. A de-identified subject ID, COVID-19 status, age in years and sex were almost always included in the sample metadata. Subjects who had been exposed to COVID-19, were actively infected with it, or had recovered from it provided the deeply sampled blood TCRbeta repertoires that made up the dataset. Results the study describes overall, beyond this receptor: How much clinical and demographic metadata was included differed by source and by participant, and the metadata was provided uncurated.

Participants in the prospective study were aged roughly 18 to 100 years, lived in 20 to 30 United States geographic areas, and enrolled through a virtual design. Cohort assignment in the prospective study relied on participant-reported clinical history from a screening survey and a study questionnaire. Exposed participants had been in contact with someone with a PCR-confirmed or clinician-diagnosed COVID-19 case within 2 weeks of study entry. Mobile phlebotomists in the prospective study collected whole blood, serum and a nasopharyngeal or oropharyngeal swab from every participant. Participants in the prospective study had the option to provide additional blood draws and questionnaires over a 2-month period. Blood samples from the prospective study were shipped frozen or at room temperature prior to DNA extraction. Concerning this clone itself: This clone's antigen is unknown. The input lacks base qualities; no much larger clone sits a single base away.

The immunoSEQ Assay, a bias-controlled multiplex PCR, was used to amplify TCRbeta CDR3 regions from genomic DNA. Per the original workflow: The number of nucleated cells in each sample was estimated by amplification of reference gene primers within the assay. Sequence reads were collapsed and filtered to measure the absolute abundance of every unique TCRbeta CDR3 rearrangement. Productive Simpson clonality was computed per sample as the square root of Simpson's diversity index over productive rearrangements. The clones in this table, taken by TCRdb from immuneACCESS, are in-frame only. Not every clone is retained; where verified, under half of the shortfall comes from an unresolved V gene, and the cause of the rest is unknown. The V and J calls and clone size were taken over from that table, and D and trimming were inferred from the DNA. For this sample the table gives 60,000 or so clones, of which about 75% were detected only once. The ten biggest clones cover about half of the sample.

For CDR1 and CDR2, the germline V gene lists SGHRS and YFSETQ. V is pared back by 3 bases and J by 4 bases, with 13 bases lying between the germline termini. The CDR3 numbers 14 residues from cysteine through phenylalanine. The only DNA kept is the CDR3, 42 bases in frame from the first base. The TCR comes from a woman aged 55-75 years who had been exposed to COVID-19. The chain employs TRBV5-1 and TRBJ1-1; a weak D assignment points to TRBD1 (5 bases agree). The sample was PBMCs or T cells enriched from blood (not recorded which). The bases read TGCGCCAGCAGCTCAAGGCCGGGGGGCACTGAAGCTTTCTTT. Its product reads: CASSSRPGGTEAFF.